The 13 T cell receptor beta chains listed next were all sequenced from one sample in a study of blood T cell repertoires in COVID-19. Using immunoSEQ multiplex PCR, the repertoire was profiled, and TCRdb retains in-frame clones only, with some absent. The sample contains 300,000 to 350,000 clones, around 87% of which appear only once. The specimen sequenced was peripheral blood. All receptors derive from a man aged 18-30 years with active or convalescent COVID-19.

The chain employs TRBV7-9 and TRBJ1-1; TRBD1 aligns across 9 bases. CDR3 length: 14 residues. Germline-derived CDR1 and CDR2 are SEHNR and FQNEAQ (reference sequence). V lost 1 base and J lost 3; bases outside the gene matches: 0. DNA of the CDR3: TGTGCCAGCAGCTTAGGACAGGGGGACACTGAAGCTTTCTTT. Protein product: CASSLGQGDTEAFF. The full variable domain, rest sourced from reference TRBV7-9 and TRBJ1-1, is DTGVSQNPRHKITKRGQNVTFRCDPISEHNRLYWYRQTLGQGPEFLTYFQNEAQLEKSRLLSDRFSAERPKGSFSTLEIQRTEQGDSAMYLCASSLGQGDTEAFFGQGTRLTVV.

The gene calls are TRBV19 and TRBJ2-1; D perhaps matches TRBD1 (5 bases). The germline V and J ends were trimmed by 1 base and 1 base, with 11 bases remaining between them. The CDR3 runs 16 residues. The germline gives CDR1 LNHDA, CDR2 SQIVND (reference sequence). The CDR3 spells CASSIGPGFSYNEQFF. In DNA form, the CDR3 reads TGTGCCAGTAGTATAGGCCCAGGGTTTTCCTACAATGAGCAGTTCTTC.

The chain uses TRBV6-5 and TRBJ2-3; 8 nucleotides agree with TRBD1. The CDR3 loop spans 15 amino acids. The germline V gene encodes CDR1 MNHEY and CDR2 SVGAGI. V lost 6 bases to trimming and J lost 3 bases; unmatched junction nucleotides: 8. The CDR3 bases are TGTGCCAGCAGATTCGGGACAGGCCATACAGATACGCAGTATTTT. Translating gives CASRFGTGHTDTQYF.

This clone was seen once. The gene calls are TRBV19 and TRBJ2-1; 8 nucleotides match TRBD2. The CDR3 consists of 17 residues. Unmatched junction bases numbered 12, after V lost 3 bases and J lost 5 bases. CDR1 and CDR2 (germline): LNHDA, SQIVND (reference sequence). The CDR3 DNA is TGTGCCAGTAGTATCCTATGGGTTAGCGGGGAAAACAATGAGCAGTTCTTC. This translates into CASSILWVSGENNEQFF.

This clone has only one observation. The V call is TRBV5-4, the J call TRBJ2-1, with 10 nucleotides matching TRBD2. The CDR3 has 18 amino acids. Germline V gene lookup returns CDR1 SGHNT and CDR2 YYREEE (reference sequence). V lost 2 bases to trimming and J lost 5 bases; unmatched junction nucleotides: 13. CDR3 sequence: CASSFFPSAGGPDNEQFF. CDR3 coding DNA: TGTGCCAGCAGCTTTTTTCCCTCAGCGGGAGGGCCGGACAATGAGCAGTTCTTC.

The V call is TRBV6-5, the J call TRBJ2-1; 7 positions match TRBD1. Germline V gene lookup returns CDR1 MNHEY and CDR2 SVGAGI. The junction had 9 bases not matched to a gene; V was cut back by 4 bases and J by 6 bases. The length of the CDR3 is 15 residues. DNA of the CDR3: TGTGCCAGCAGTTCCGACAGGGCTATTGGCAATGAGCAGTTCTTC. The encoded protein is CASSSDRAIGNEQFF.

This sequence joins TRBV5-5 and TRBJ2-5; D perhaps matches TRBD1 (5 bases). V lost 2 bases to trimming and J lost 5 bases, with 19 bases between them. CDR3 length equals 16 residues. The germline gives CDR1 SGHKS, CDR2 YYEKEE (reference sequence). Here the CDR3 DNA reads TGTGCCAGCAGCTTAACCCAGGGATCTGCCCAGGAGACCCAGTACTTC. Its protein is CASSLTQGSAQETQYF.

V is TRBV29-1 and J is TRBJ1-1; 7 positions match TRBD1. Trimming at V came to 7 bases and at J to 1 base, leaving 27 bases not matched to a gene. This CDR3 has 20 amino acids. Germline CDR1 SQVTM, CDR2 ANQGSEA. CDR3 loop: CSADPTLYEEGARRNTEAFF. The CDR3 coding sequence is TGCAGCGCAGACCCGACCCTTTATGAGGAGGGGGCGCGGCGGAACACTGAAGCTTTCTTT.

The rearrangement joins TRBV6-5 to TRBJ1-6, with unresolved D. This CDR3 region has 16 residues. Germline-derived CDR1 and CDR2 are MNHEY and SVGAGI. V was pared by 0 bases and J by 0 bases, with 6 bases between. The CDR3 nucleotides read TGTGCCAGCAGTTACTCATCGAGCTCCTATAATTCACCCCTCCACTTT. Its protein is CASSYSSSSYNSPLHF.

The chain combines TRBV28 with TRBJ2-1; weak D call: TRBD2 (5 bases). CDR3 size: 14 residues. In germline, CDR1 is MDHEN, CDR2 SYDVKM. The V gene lost 5 bases and the J gene lost 3 bases, with 11 bases spanning the gap. CDR3 region: CASSRAERYNEQFF. As DNA, the CDR3 is TGTGCCAGCAGTCGAGCGGAGCGCTACAATGAGCAGTTCTTC.

The chain couples TRBV6-2 or TRBV6-3 to TRBJ2-7; no firm D call. The ends were cut back, 4 bases at V and 1 base at J, with 17 bases in the middle. The CDR3 is 16 residues long. Germline values: CDR1 MNHEY, CDR2 SVGEGT. The DNA for the CDR3 is TGTGCCAGCAGTTCCCCGGATATGGGCTATTCCTACGAGCAGTACTTC. The encoded protein is CASSSPDMGYSYEQYF.

This chain joins TRBV10-1 and TRBJ2-1; 9 bases match TRBD1. Germline assignment: CDR1 WNHNN and CDR2 SYGVQD (reference sequence). The CDR3 covers 14 residues. The ends lost 6 bases at V and 6 bases at J; junction bases unmatched: 6. This chain's CDR3 is CASSRDRAINEQFF. In nucleotides, the CDR3 is TGCGCCAGCAGCCGGGACAGGGCGATCAATGAGCAGTTCTTC.

This clone was observed once. The CDR3, as DNA: TGTGCCAGCAGCTCGATAGCGGGAGTAGCAGATACGCAGTATTTT. This translates into CASSSIAGVADTQYF. The chain has TRBV7-9 and TRBJ2-3; TRBD2 aligns across 9 bases. CDR3 size: 15 residues. Trimming at V came to 4 bases and at J to 4 bases, leaving 6 bases not matched to a gene. Germline loops: CDR1 SEHNR, CDR2 FQNEAQ (reference sequence).